This T cell receptor (beta chain) is from a study of preoperative IRX-2 immunotherapy in early breast cancer. The CDR3 loop spans 14 amino acids. The treatment was: preoperative locoregional IRX-2 cytokine immunotherapy. Samples came from a phase Ib trial of preoperative locoregional IRX-2 cytokine immunotherapy. Sequenced by immunoSEQ multiplex PCR; TCRdb stores in-frame clones only, minus some. The repertoire holds some 32,000 clones, with less than 90% as singletons. The sequence came from a human donor with breast cancer. Source: lymph node tissue, taken from a patient treated with IRX-2 immunotherapy. The V gene is TRBV7-5, the J gene TRBJ1-3. TRBV7-5 is annotated as a pseudogene. The CDR3 sequence is CASSLPSSGNTIYF. The CDR3 coding sequence is TGTGCCAGCAGCTTGCCTAGCTCTGGAAACACCATATATTTT.